These 32 T cell receptor beta chains were all obtained from the same sample, sequenced in a study of cytomegalovirus exposure and HLA in healthy donors. 60 Vbeta and 13 Jbeta primers were used in PCR. Measured with immunoSEQ multiplex PCR; TCRdb has only the in-frame clones, and not every one. The sample includes 140,000 to 150,000 clones, 77% seen only once; the top ten take 3.9%. Sequenced input: PBMCs. Receptor source: a male donor in good health and CMV-seronegative.

This clone showed up just a few times. The J gene is TRBJ1-4, the V gene TRBV7-9; D perhaps matches TRBD1 (5 bases). Germline V gene lookup returns CDR1 SEHNR and CDR2 FQNEAQ (reference sequence). This CDR3 is 15 amino acids long. Between the trimmed V and J ends, which lost 1 base and 8 bases, there was a span of 14 bases. The CDR3: CASSLVAGLDEKLFF. Written as DNA, the CDR3 is TGTGCCAGCAGCTTAGTGGCAGGGCTAGACGAAAAACTGTTTTTT.

The V and J genes are TRBV5-4 and TRBJ1-3, with a possible D match to TRBD1 (6 bases). This CDR3 has 15 residues. Germline values: CDR1 SGHNT, CDR2 YYREEE (reference sequence). Trimming stripped 4 bases from V and 0 bases from J, with 11 bases between. As DNA, the CDR3 is TGTGCCAGCAGCAAAGGACAGACCTCTGGAAACACCATATATTTT. This codes for CASSKGQTSGNTIYF.

The chain uses TRBV27 and TRBJ2-1; D uncertain. This CDR3 is 14 amino acids long. The V and J ends lost 4 bases and 0 bases respectively, with 7 bases between them. Germline CDR1 is MNHEY and CDR2 is SMNVEV (reference sequence). The CDR3: CASSSLGSYNEQFF. In nucleotides, the CDR3 is TGTGCCAGCAGTTCCCTAGGCTCCTACAATGAGCAGTTCTTC.

The V and J genes are TRBV11-2 and TRBJ2-1, with 13 bases lining up with TRBD2. Looked up from germline, CDR1 is SGHAT and CDR2 is FQNNGV. Losses at the gene ends were 5 bases for V and 7 bases for J; bases not matched to a gene: 5. The CDR3 loop spans 15 amino acids. The CDR3 DNA is TGTGCCAGCAGCCCACTAGCGGGAGGGTTGAATGAGCAGTTCTTC. It yields the protein CASSPLAGGLNEQFF.

The rearrangement uses TRBV4-3 and TRBJ2-5, with D tentatively TRBD2 (7 bases). The CDR3 runs to 15 residues. V was trimmed by 4 bases and J by 5 bases, leaving 17 bases between them. CDR1 and CDR2 from the germline V gene are LGHNA and YSLEER. CDR3 nucleotide sequence: TGCGCCAGCAGCCTGGACGGGGGGCCCAGGGAGACCCAGTACTTC. The encoded protein is CASSLDGGPRETQYF.

V and J are TRBV25-1 and TRBJ1-4; a possible D gene is TRBD1 (5 bases). The germline V gene has CDR1 MGHDK and CDR2 SYGVNS. Trimming cost V 6 bases and J 4 bases, with 21 bases left between them. The CDR3 totals 17 residues. The CDR3 sequence: CASSPRGERVYNEKLFF. For the CDR3, the DNA is TGTGCCAGCAGCCCCCGGGGGGAACGGGTGTATAATGAAAAACTGTTTTTT. Together with reference TRBV25-1 and TRBJ1-4, the CDR3 gives the full variable domain: EADIYQTPRYLVIGTGKKITLECSQTMGHDKMYWYQQDPGMELHLIHYSYGVNSTEKGDLSSESTVSRIRTEHFPLTLESARPSHTSQYLCASSPRGERVYNEKLFFGSGTQLSVL.

The chain combines TRBV10-3 with TRBJ1-4, with a possible D match to TRBD1 (5 bases). The germline V and J ends were trimmed by 3 bases and 8 bases, with 10 bases remaining between them. The germline V gene has CDR1 ENHRY and CDR2 SYGVKD. The CDR3 totals 13 residues. CDR3 DNA sequence: TGTGCCATCAGTGACAGGGAGGGGGAAAAACTGTTTTTT. Translation gives CAISDREGEKLFF.

The chain has TRBV6-5 and TRBJ1-5; D possibly corresponds to TRBD1 (6 bases). V lost 6 bases, J lost 4 bases, and 10 bases lay in between. CDR1 and CDR2 (germline): MNHEY, SVGAGI. The CDR3 extends over 13 amino acids. The CDR3 DNA follows: TGTGCCAGCAGATTACAGGGAAATCAGCCCCAGCATTTT. Protein: CASRLQGNQPQHF.

This chain connects TRBV9 to TRBJ2-5, with 10 nucleotides matching TRBD1. With 0 bases clipped from V and 5 bases from J, the junction kept 7 bases outside the gene matches. This CDR3 has 16 amino acids. The V gene's germline CDR1 is SGDLS and CDR2 YYNGEE. The DNA of the CDR3 is TGTGCCAGCAGCGTAGAAGGGACAGGGGTCCGGGAGACCCAGTACTTC. Translation gives CASSVEGTGVRETQYF.

V and J are TRBV9 and TRBJ1-1; 8 bases align to TRBD1. J gave up 3 bases and V 4 bases, and 8 bases lay outside the gene matches. The CDR3 totals 15 residues. Germline loops: CDR1 SGDLS, CDR2 YYNGEE. The CDR3 sequence is CASSTHTGGYTEAFF. As DNA, the CDR3 is TGTGCCAGCAGCACCCATACAGGGGGGTACACTGAAGCTTTCTTT.

The chain couples TRBV6-1 to TRBJ2-1, with D possibly TRBD1 on 5 matching bases. Trimming took off 2 bases at V and 4 bases at J, with 9 bases between the two ends. Germline V lookup: CDR1 MNHNS, CDR2 SASEGT. The CDR3 covers 14 residues. The CDR3 bases are TGTGCCAGCAGTGAACAGGCAGGGTACAATGAGCAGTTCTTC. Amino acid sequence: CASSEQAGYNEQFF.

This sequence joins TRBV2 and TRBJ2-1; no firm D call. V dropped 6 bases and J dropped 1 base, with 10 bases sitting between them. The CDR3 extends over 14 amino acids. In germline, CDR1 is SNHLY, CDR2 FYNNEI. In nucleotides, the CDR3 is TGTGCCAGCAGCATAGACAAATCCTACAATGAGCAGTTCTTC. Protein: CASSIDKSYNEQFF.

This chain connects TRBV6-5 to TRBJ1-2, with D possibly matching TRBD1 (5 bases). The CDR3 contains 13 residues. Trimming removed 3 bases at V and 5 bases at J, with 10 bases between. Germline CDR1 reads MNHEY; CDR2 reads SVGAGI. CDR3 sequence reads: CASSYTGTYGYTF. CDR3 DNA: TGTGCCAGCAGTTATACGGGGACTTATGGCTACACCTTC.

The V gene is TRBV18, the J gene TRBJ2-7, with 8 nucleotides matching TRBD1. This CDR3 comprises 14 residues. CDR1 is KGHSH, CDR2 LQKENI, per germline. With 3 bases clipped from V and 3 bases from J, the junction kept 4 bases outside the gene matches. CDR3 in amino acids: CASSPYRGNYEQYF. The CDR3, as DNA: TGTGCCAGCTCACCGTACAGGGGGAACTACGAGCAGTACTTC.

The V and J genes are TRBV5-1 and TRBJ2-1; 9 bases line up with TRBD2. CDR3 length: 15 amino acids. Germline-derived CDR1 and CDR2 are SGHRS and YFSETQ. V was pared by 5 bases and J by 3 bases, with 6 bases of the junction left unmatched. CDR3 sequence reads: CASSYGTSSYNEQFF. Written as DNA, the CDR3 is TGCGCCAGCAGTTACGGGACTAGCAGCTACAATGAGCAGTTCTTC.

The rearrangement links TRBV7-9 to TRBJ1-3; D call uncertain. The length of the CDR3 is 15 residues. Germline CDR1 reads SEHNR; CDR2 reads FQNEAQ (reference sequence). V lost 5 bases, J lost 3 bases, and 14 bases lay in between. This CDR3 is CASSPKRRVGNTIYF. The CDR3 nucleotides read TGTGCCAGCAGCCCTAAACGTCGGGTTGGAAACACCATATATTTT.

The V call is TRBV4-3, the J call TRBJ1-5; tentative D call: TRBD1 (6 bases). Germline CDR1 and CDR2: LGHNA and YSLEER. Trimming left V 0 bases short and J 9 bases short, with 15 bases between. The CDR3 runs 15 residues. The CDR3 sequence: CASSQDRAGDWPQHF. The CDR3 coding sequence is TGCGCCAGCAGCCAAGATCGGGCAGGGGATTGGCCCCAGCATTTT.

This clone was recorded a few times. The chain has TRBV21-1 and TRBJ1-5; the listed D gene, TRBD1, was not tested against the DNA. TRBV21-1 is recorded as a pseudogene. This CDR3 contains 19 residues. CDR3 bases: TGTGCCAGCAGCAAAGCGATTAAGACAGGGGGCAATAGCAATCAGCCCCAGCATTTT. This sequence encodes CASSKAIKTGGNSNQPQHF.

The V and J genes are TRBV6-5 and TRBJ2-3, with a weak D call TRBD1 (6 bases). V lost 6 bases and J lost 0, with 13 bases in between. Germline loops: CDR1 MNHEY, CDR2 SVGAGI. The CDR3 has 15 residues. The CDR3 sequence is CASREQGRSTDTQYF. CDR3 in DNA: TGTGCCAGCAGAGAACAGGGAAGGAGCACAGATACGCAGTATTTT.

V is TRBV7-9 and J is TRBJ2-5; D might be TRBD1 (6 bases). Germline CDR1 is SEHNR and CDR2 is FQNEAQ (reference sequence). The germline V and J ends were trimmed by 7 bases and 5 bases, with 20 bases remaining between them. The CDR3 is 15 residues long. The chain's CDR3 is CASTISTGKTETQYF. DNA for the CDR3: TGTGCCAGCACCATCTCCACAGGGAAGACGGAGACCCAGTACTTC.

The sample holds a few counts of this clone. The chain is built from TRBV4-1 and TRBJ1-5; no clear D. V gave up 0 bases and J gave up 4 bases, with 4 bases separating them. Germline CDR1 reads MGHRA; CDR2 reads YSYEKL. This CDR3 has 13 residues. The CDR3 coding sequence is TGCGCCAGCAGCCAAGACAAAAATCAGCCCCAGCATTTT. Amino acid sequence: CASSQDKNQPQHF.

The chain carries TRBV19 and TRBJ2-3; 10 nucleotides align to TRBD2. Germline assignment: CDR1 LNHDA and CDR2 SQIVND (reference sequence). Trimming at V came to 3 bases and at J to 2 bases, leaving 5 bases not matched to a gene. The CDR3 contains 16 residues. The DNA for the CDR3 is TGTGCCAGTAGTATTAGTAGCGGGGGGTACACAGATACGCAGTATTTT. It codes for CASSISSGGYTDTQYF. Together with reference TRBV19 and TRBJ2-3, the CDR3 gives the full variable domain: DGGITQSPKYLFRKEGQNVTLSCEQNLNHDAMYWYRQDPGQGLRLIYYSQIVNDFQKGDIAEGYSVSREKKESFPLTVTSAQKNPTAFYLCASSISSGGYTDTQYFGPGTRLTVL.

In nucleotides, the CDR3 is TGTGCCAGCAGCCCACCGGGGGAAGAGACCCAGTACTTC. Its protein product is CASSPPGEETQYF. This sequence joins TRBV7-9 and TRBJ2-5; a possible D gene is TRBD2 (6 bases). Germline CDR1 is SEHNR and CDR2 is FQNEAQ (reference sequence). The germline V and J ends were trimmed by 5 bases and 3 bases, with 10 bases remaining between them. This CDR3 has 13 residues.

Note on this clone: Other DNA sequences in the same sample also yield this CDR3. The chain links TRBV7-9 to TRBJ1-5; TRBD1 is a possible D gene (5 bases). Germline V gene data show CDR1 as SEHNR and CDR2 as FQNEAQ (reference sequence). V dropped 1 base and J dropped 7 bases, with 5 bases sitting between them. The CDR3 covers 12 residues. The CDR3 is CASSLGGQPQHF. The CDR3 DNA reads as TGTGCCAGCAGCTTAGGGGGCCAGCCCCAGCATTTT.

The chain's CDR3 is CASSQQGARGGETQYF. Written as DNA, the CDR3 is TGTGCCAGCAGCCAACAGGGGGCTCGGGGTGGTGAGACCCAGTACTTC. V gene TRBV4-2 combines with J gene TRBJ2-5; 8 bases fit TRBD1. Unmatched junction bases numbered 10, after V lost 2 bases and J lost 5 bases. This CDR3 spans 16 amino acids. Germline V lookup: CDR1 LGHNA, CDR2 YNFKEQ.

The table lists this clone with a few counts. The chain has TRBV5-1 and TRBJ1-1, with 7 bases aligning to TRBD1. In germline, CDR1 is SGHRS, CDR2 YFSETQ. V lost 4 bases and J lost 3; bases outside the gene matches: 9. The CDR3 loop spans 15 amino acids. Here the CDR3 DNA reads TGCGCCAGCAGCCTTGACAGGGTGGTGGACACTGAAGCTTTCTTT. Translation: CASSLDRVVDTEAFF.

The chain combines TRBV15 with TRBJ2-5, with a weak D call TRBD2 (6 bases). The better agreement between TRBJ2-7 and the DNA end casts doubt on the J call. This CDR3 has 15 residues. Germline CDR1 reads LNHNV; CDR2 reads YYDKDF (reference sequence). The CDR3 DNA follows: TGTGCCACCAGCAGAGATCCCACGGGAGCAAACGAGCAGTACTTC. It is translated as CATSRDPTGANEQYF.

V gene TRBV19 combines with J gene TRBJ2-3; 8 bases are a match to TRBD2. Germline V gene data show CDR1 as LNHDA and CDR2 as SQIVND (reference sequence). This CDR3 contains 13 residues. The J segment lost 4 bases and the V segment lost 4 bases, leaving 1 base of the junction unmatched. Here the CDR3 DNA reads TGTGCCAGTAGTACACTAGCGGCAGATACGCAGTATTTT. It is translated as CASSTLAADTQYF.

This chain joins TRBV19 and TRBJ2-2, with D possibly TRBD1 on 6 matching bases. The V end was cut by 6 bases, the J end by 6 bases, with 11 bases between. Per the germline V gene, CDR1 is LNHDA and CDR2 is SQIVND (reference sequence). The CDR3 sequence is 13 residues long. CDR3 in amino acids: CASRSRGAGELFF. The CDR3 DNA is TGTGCCAGTAGGAGCAGGGGAGCCGGGGAGCTGTTTTTT.

The J gene is TRBJ2-3, the V gene TRBV19; D ambiguous. Per the germline V gene, CDR1 is LNHDA and CDR2 is SQIVND (reference sequence). The CDR3 spans 13 residues. With 5 bases removed from V and 0 bases from J, the gap between germline ends came to 6 bases. CDR3 DNA sequence: TGTGCCAGTAGTGATACTAGCACAGATACGCAGTATTTT. Its protein product is CASSDTSTDTQYF.

J is TRBJ1-2 and V is TRBV5-1; 7 bases are a match to TRBD1. The CDR3 loop spans 13 amino acids. The ends lost 4 bases at V and 5 bases at J; junction bases unmatched: 5. Germline V gene data show CDR1 as SGHRS and CDR2 as YFSETQ. CDR3 protein: CASSTGQLYGYTF. CDR3 in DNA: TGCGCCAGCAGCACGGGACAGCTTTATGGCTACACCTTC.

This clone has more than one count but fewer than ten. This chain links TRBV6-1 with TRBJ2-7, with TRBD2 matching over 8 bases. The CDR3 runs 16 residues. The ends lost 2 bases at V and 6 bases at J; junction bases unmatched: 12. In germline, CDR1 is MNHNS, CDR2 SASEGT. CDR3 sequence reads: CASSERSGTRGGEQYF. The DNA of the CDR3 is TGTGCCAGCAGTGAAAGGTCAGGGACTAGGGGCGGCGAGCAGTACTTC.